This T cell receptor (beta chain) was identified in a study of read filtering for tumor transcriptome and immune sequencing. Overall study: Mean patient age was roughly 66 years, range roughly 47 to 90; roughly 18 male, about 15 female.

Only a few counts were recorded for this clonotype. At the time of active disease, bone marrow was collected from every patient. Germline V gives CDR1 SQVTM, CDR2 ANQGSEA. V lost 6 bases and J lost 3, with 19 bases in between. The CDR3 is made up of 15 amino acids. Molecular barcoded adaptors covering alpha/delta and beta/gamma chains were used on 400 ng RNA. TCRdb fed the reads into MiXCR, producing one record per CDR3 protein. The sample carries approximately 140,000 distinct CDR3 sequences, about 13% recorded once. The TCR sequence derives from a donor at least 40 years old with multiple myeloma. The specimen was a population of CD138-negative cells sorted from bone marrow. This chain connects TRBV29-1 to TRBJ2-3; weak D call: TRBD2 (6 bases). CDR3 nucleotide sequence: TGCAGCGTACTGAGGACTAACTCAAGGACAGATACGCAGTATTTT. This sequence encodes CSVLRTNSRTDTQYF.